Following are 20 T cell receptor beta chains from one sample sequenced in a study of T cells in Graves' hyperthyroidism and ophthalmopathy. From RNA transcripts, TCR beta CDR3 regions were amplified. The TCR CDR3 first-round RT-PCR relied on the HTBI primer set. From the multiplex PCR reads, TCRdb called clonotypes with MiXCR, one entry per CDR3 protein. The table has roughly 500,000 distinct CDR3 sequences, over 45% seen once; the top ten hold 44%. The sample was peripheral blood or thyroid tissue (not recorded which). The receptors derive from an adult woman with Graves' disease, either hyperthyroidism or ophthalmopathy (not recorded which).

Of note for this clonotype: A single base separates this from a much larger clone, so it may be a read error. The chain combines TRBV5-1 with TRBJ2-7; TRBD2 matches 9 bases. The CDR3 spans 14 residues. Germline V gene sequence: CDR1 SGHRS, CDR2 YFSETQ. The J segment lost 7 bases and the V segment lost 3 bases, leaving 8 bases of the junction unmatched. The CDR3 sequence is CASSYGTSRAEQYF. CDR3 bases: TGCGCCAGCAGCTACGGGACTAGCCGAGCGGAGCAGTACTTC.

There are many counts of this clonotype. The chain employs TRBV12-3 or TRBV12-4 and TRBJ2-5; the D is unclear. This CDR3 is built from 14 residues. V lost 3 bases and J lost 5, with 13 bases in between. CDR3 nucleotide sequence: TGTGCCAGCAGTTTGGGTGTGATATGGGAGACCCAGTACTTC. Amino acid sequence: CASSLGVIWETQYF.

The V and J genes are TRBV20-1 and TRBJ1-2; no clear D gene. The germline V gene has CDR1 DFQATT and CDR2 SNEGSKA (reference sequence). CDR3 length: 11 residues. The V and J ends lost 2 bases and 8 bases respectively, with 9 bases between them. The CDR3, as DNA: TGCAGTGCTAGAAGACCTCAAGGCTACACCTTC. This sequence encodes CSARRPQGYTF.

This clonotype showed up many times. V is TRBV5-1 and J is TRBJ2-7; weak D call: TRBD1 (6 bases). Between the trimmed V and J ends, which lost 0 bases and 2 bases, there was a span of 15 bases. The CDR3 loop spans 16 amino acids. CDR1 is SGHRS, CDR2 YFSETQ, per germline. As DNA, the CDR3 is TGCGCCAGCAGCTTGGACCGGGACACCCCGACCTACGAGCAGTACTTC. Encoded protein: CASSLDRDTPTYEQYF.

J is TRBJ2-5 and V is TRBV14, with D possibly TRBD2 on 5 matching bases. CDR1 SGHDN and CDR2 FVKESK come from the germline V gene. V was trimmed by 4 bases and J by 4 bases, leaving 13 bases between them. The CDR3 spans 14 residues. The CDR3 sequence: CASSRLQVRETQYF. The CDR3 nucleotides are TGTGCCAGCAGCCGACTACAAGTACGAGAGACCCAGTACTTC.

The sample holds one count of this clonotype. The chain combines TRBV7-9 with TRBJ1-3; maybe TRBD1 (5 bases). The germline V gene encodes CDR1 SEHNR and CDR2 FQNEAQ (reference sequence). CDR3 length: 15 residues. With 5 bases removed from V and 2 bases from J, the gap between germline ends came to 13 bases. The DNA of the CDR3 is TGTGCCAGCAGCCCGGGACTGAAGGCTGGAAACACCATATATTTT. Translation gives CASSPGLKAGNTIYF.

The rearrangement joins TRBV10-3 to TRBJ2-1; 8 nucleotides line up with TRBD2. The germline V gene has CDR1 ENHRY and CDR2 SYGVKD. V was clipped by 6 bases and J by 12 bases; unmatched bases: 13. This CDR3 comprises 14 residues. CDR3 protein: CAIRREGLTDTQFF. CDR3 sequence (DNA): TGTGCCATCAGACGGGAGGGACTTACAGATACGCAGTTCTTC.

This clonotype was seen more than once but under ten times. V and J are TRBV10-1 and TRBJ2-6; 7 positions match TRBD1. The CDR3 covers 15 residues. V dropped 6 bases and J dropped 1; count of bases not matched to a gene: 3. Germline-derived CDR1 and CDR2 are WNHNN and SYGVQD (reference sequence). The CDR3 spells CASRVQGSGANVLTF. The CDR3 nucleotides are TGCGCCAGCAGAGTACAGGGGTCTGGGGCCAACGTCCTGACTTTC.

The genes are TRBV2 and TRBJ2-5; TRBD1 aligns across 8 bases. V shed 10 bases and J 5 bases; nucleotides not matched to a gene: 9. The CDR3 loop spans 13 amino acids. Per the germline V gene, CDR1 is SNHLY and CDR2 is FYNNEI. The CDR3 spells CANRDRRRETQYF. CDR3 DNA sequence: TGTGCCAACCGGGACAGGAGGCGGGAGACCCAGTACTTC.

This clonotype came up a few times. J is TRBJ1-2 and V is TRBV24-1, with a possible D match to TRBD1 (6 bases). Trimming stripped 9 bases from V and 4 bases from J, with 14 bases between. Germline V gives CDR1 KGHDR, CDR2 SFDVKD. The CDR3 spans 13 residues. The CDR3 nucleotides are TGTGCCACCGCAGCCAGGGGTGGCTATGGCTACACCTTC. Protein: CATAARGGYGYTF.

This clonotype was seen ten or more times. The V call is TRBV7-8, the J call TRBJ2-7; TRBD2 might be the D (5 bases). V was shortened by 0 bases and J by 0 bases, with 9 bases between the two germline ends. The CDR3 consists of 15 residues. The germline V gene encodes CDR1 SGHVS and CDR2 FQNEAQ. The CDR3 DNA reads as TGTGCCAGCAGCTTAGCGCCGGGGAGCTCCTACGAGCAGTACTTC. Residues: CASSLAPGSSYEQYF. The full variable domain, in which reference TRBV7-8 and TRBJ2-7 provide the parts outside the CDR3, is GAGVSQSPRYKVAKRGQDVALRCDPISGHVSLFWYQQALGQGPEFLTYFQNEAQLDKSGLPSDRFFAERPEGSVSTLKIQRTQQEDSAVYLCASSLAPGSSYEQYFGPGTRLTVT.

The sample holds a few counts of this clonotype. The rearrangement links TRBV25-1 to TRBJ1-2; 9 positions agree with TRBD1. After removal of 5 bases from V and 7 bases from J, the junction contained 8 bases not matched to a gene. Germline V gives CDR1 MGHDK, CDR2 SYGVNS. This CDR3 is 14 amino acids long. The CDR3 protein is CASSPKQGAVGYTF. The CDR3 DNA sequence: TGTGCCAGCAGTCCTAAACAGGGGGCTGTTGGCTACACCTTC.

This chain links TRBV10-1 with TRBJ1-1; D is perhaps TRBD1 (5 bases). The CDR3 loop spans 15 amino acids. Trimming took off 3 bases at V and 1 base at J, with 12 bases between the two ends. Germline CDR1 and CDR2: WNHNN and SYGVQD (reference sequence). CDR3 region: CASSDRGAGNTEAFF. The CDR3 region has the DNA TGCGCCAGCAGTGACCGGGGCGCGGGGAACACTGAAGCTTTCTTT.

The V gene is TRBV2, the J gene TRBJ1-1, with 9 bases lining up with TRBD1. This CDR3 region has 17 residues. The junction had 17 bases not matched to a gene; V was cut back by 8 bases and J by 4 bases. Germline CDR1 SNHLY, CDR2 FYNNEI. Here the CDR3 DNA reads TGTGCCAGCTCACCATTAAGTCAGACAGGGGGGAGCACTGAAGCTTTCTTT. This translates into CASSPLSQTGGSTEAFF.

The chain couples TRBV20-1 to TRBJ1-2, with 9 bases aligning to TRBD1. The junction had 7 bases not matched to a gene; V was cut back by 0 bases and J by 5 bases. CDR3 length: 15 amino acids. CDR1 and CDR2 from the germline V gene are DFQATT and SNEGSKA (reference sequence). CDR3 nucleotides: TGCAGTGCTAGAGATCAAGGGACAGGGACATATGGCTACACCTTC. Amino acid sequence: CSARDQGTGTYGYTF.

CDR3 sequence (DNA): TGTGCCAGCAGCTTGGGGGGGCGGCTAGCGGGAGAGGGAGAGACCCAGTACTTC. This encodes CASSLGGRLAGEGETQYF. V gene TRBV7-9 combines with J gene TRBJ2-5, with 10 bases matching TRBD2. CDR1 is SEHNR, CDR2 FQNEAQ, per germline (reference sequence). V was clipped by 3 bases and J by 4 bases; unmatched bases: 14. There are 18 residues in the CDR3.

The chain has TRBV29-1 and TRBJ2-2, with 8 bases matching TRBD1. V lost 4 bases, J lost 6 bases, and 1 base stayed unmatched. CDR1 is SQVTM and CDR2 is ANQGSEA in the germline V gene. The CDR3 runs to 12 residues. The CDR3 nucleotides are TGCAGCGTTGTGACAGGGGCCGGGGAGCTGTTTTTT. Protein product: CSVVTGAGELFF.

The table lists this clonotype with many counts. The V gene is TRBV20-1, the J gene TRBJ1-4; tentative D call: TRBD1 (6 bases). This CDR3 is 17 amino acids long. The ends were cut back, 0 bases at V and 7 bases at J, with 21 bases in the middle. Germline CDR1 reads DFQATT; CDR2 reads SNEGSKA (reference sequence). The CDR3 nucleotides are TGCAGTGCTAGAGATGCCACAGGGAGCCTGGTCGGTGAAAAACTGTTTTTT. Its translation: CSARDATGSLVGEKLFF.

About this clonotype: This sequence may be a read error, since a much larger clone differs from it by one base. The CDR3 does not end in the conserved phenylalanine or tryptophan, so this is likely a read error. V is TRBV19 and J is TRBJ2-7; 11 bases are a match to TRBD2. CDR1 LNHDA and CDR2 SQIVND come from the germline V gene (reference sequence). Trimming cost V 1 base and J 0 bases; bases outside gene matches: 5. This CDR3 is built from 17 residues. The CDR3 loop reads CASSIAAGTSGSYEQYL. The CDR3 DNA follows: TGTGCCAGTAGTATAGCCGCCGGGACTAGCGGCTCCTACGAGCAGTACCTC.

This clonotype has a count of ten or more. V and J are TRBV20-1 and TRBJ1-2; no clear D. Germline V lookup: CDR1 DFQATT, CDR2 SNEGSKA (reference sequence). Trimming removed 5 bases from V and 2 bases from J, with 12 bases in between. CDR3 size: 13 residues. The CDR3 DNA reads as TGCAGTGCTCGAAAGGGTGCCAACTATGGCTACACCTTC. This codes for CSARKGANYGYTF.